The entry that follows covers one T cell receptor beta chain sequence. The V gene's germline CDR1 is SNHLY and CDR2 FYNNEI. CDR3 length: 14 residues. Trimming at V came to 7 bases and at J to 0 bases, leaving 6 bases not matched to a gene. The record originates from a study of blood T cell repertoires in COVID-19. Libraries were prepared by immunoSEQ multiplex PCR; TCRdb keeps only in-frame clonotypes and omits some of them. The sample shows about 240,000 clones, nearly 95% of them seen only once. The sequence was collected from a young man with COVID-19, enrolled during active disease. The sample taken for sequencing was peripheral blood. This chain links TRBV2 with TRBJ2-7; TRBD1 matches 7 bases. CDR3 sequence reads: CASTGDRPSYEQYF. The DNA of the CDR3 is TGTGCCAGCACCGGGGACAGACCCTCCTACGAGCAGTACTTC.